The 26 T cell receptor beta chains below come from one sample, sequenced in a study of blood T cell repertoires in COVID-19. Using immunoSEQ multiplex PCR, the repertoire was profiled, and TCRdb retains in-frame clones only, with some absent. The sample carries fewer than 350,000 clones, roughly nine tenths recorded once. Sequencing was performed on PBMCs or T cells enriched from blood (not recorded which). The receptor set was obtained from a man in his 60s who had recovered from COVID-19.

Comment on this clone: One junction end does not reproduce the germline sequence, and a read error may be involved. This sequence joins TRBV2 and TRBJ2-2; no firm D call. Germline V lookup: CDR1 SNHLY, CDR2 FYNNEI. The CDR3 is 13 residues long. CDR3 DNA: TGTGTCAGCCAGGCACTCCTCGGCGGGGAGCTGTTTTTT. This encodes CVSQALLGGELFF.

This chain links TRBV24-1 with TRBJ2-2; TRBD1 might be the D (6 bases). CDR1 and CDR2 from the germline V gene are KGHDR and SFDVKD. The CDR3 is made up of 15 amino acids. V dropped 1 base and J dropped 4 bases, with 9 bases sitting between them. The CDR3 nucleotides are TGTGCCACCAGTGATTTTGGGGACATCACCGGGGAGCTGTTTTTT. The encoded protein is CATSDFGDITGELFF.

V usage is TRBV7-2 and J usage is TRBJ1-6, with TRBD1 matching over 7 bases. CDR3 length: 15 amino acids. Germline V gene data show CDR1 as SGHTA and CDR2 as FQGNSA. The J segment lost 3 bases and the V segment lost 5 bases, leaving 4 bases of the junction unmatched. CDR3 DNA sequence: TGTGCCAGCAGCACACAGGGGATCTATAATTCACCCCTCCACTTT. The encoded protein is CASSTQGIYNSPLHF.

V and J are TRBV6-6 and TRBJ2-2; 8 bases match TRBD1. The CDR3 length is 15 residues. Per the germline V gene, CDR1 is MNHNY and CDR2 is SVGAGI (reference sequence). Germline trimming cut 6 bases from V and 0 bases from J; bases unmatched to any gene: 3. CDR3 in amino acids: CASRMDRANTGELFF. In DNA form, the CDR3 reads TGTGCCAGCAGAATGGACAGGGCGAACACCGGGGAGCTGTTTTTT.

The V gene is TRBV2, the J gene TRBJ1-2; no reliable D call. Germline V lookup: CDR1 SNHLY, CDR2 FYNNEI. The CDR3 is made up of 12 amino acids. V was clipped by 6 bases and J by 4 bases, with 9 bases between them. The CDR3 nucleotides read TGTGCCAGCAGCATTAACAGCTATGGCTACACCTTC. As protein: CASSINSYGYTF.

V gene TRBV28 combines with J gene TRBJ1-2; no clear D gene. The germline V and J ends were trimmed by 6 bases and 1 base, with 6 bases remaining between them. The length of the CDR3 is 12 residues. Germline loops: CDR1 MDHEN, CDR2 SYDVKM. The CDR3 sequence: CASRILNYGYTF. CDR3 DNA sequence: TGTGCCAGCAGAATACTTAACTATGGCTACACCTTC.

The chain joins TRBV7-9 to TRBJ2-7; 7 bases match TRBD1. The CDR3 contains 14 residues. CDR1 and CDR2 from the germline V gene are SEHNR and FQNEAQ (reference sequence). The V segment lost 1 base and the J segment 4 bases; nucleotides outside the gene matches: 4. Written as DNA, the CDR3 is TGTGCCAGCAGCTTAGGACAGGGTCTTTACGAGCAGTACTTC. This codes for CASSLGQGLYEQYF.

The chain links TRBV6-5 to TRBJ2-7; the match to TRBD1 covers 8 bases. The CDR3 spans 16 residues. V trimming: 0 bases; J trimming: 3 bases; junction bases outside the gene matches: 7. Germline CDR1 reads MNHEY; CDR2 reads SVGAGI. CDR3 DNA: TGTGCCAGCAGTTACTCGCCTACAGGGGGAAGCTACGAGCAGTACTTC. Translating gives CASSYSPTGGSYEQYF.

The chain joins TRBV28 to TRBJ1-4, with 8 bases aligning to TRBD1. This CDR3 has 16 amino acids. Trimming cost V 5 bases and J 7 bases; bases outside gene matches: 12. Germline loops: CDR1 MDHEN, CDR2 SYDVKM. The chain's CDR3 is CASSAIGQGLVEKLFF. The CDR3, as DNA: TGTGCCAGCAGTGCTATTGGACAGGGTTTGGTTGAAAAACTGTTTTTT.

This chain links TRBV11-2 with TRBJ1-2; TRBD1 matches 7 bases. The CDR3 consists of 14 residues. V was pared by 7 bases and J by 4 bases, with 9 bases of the junction left unmatched. In germline, CDR1 is SGHAT, CDR2 FQNNGV. This CDR3 reads CASTKTTGVYGYTF. The CDR3 DNA is TGTGCCAGCACCAAAACTACAGGGGTCTATGGCTACACCTTC.

This clone has at least ten counts. This chain connects TRBV2 to TRBJ2-1; D unresolved. The CDR3 consists of 11 residues. Trimming cost V 6 bases and J 7 bases, with 7 bases left between them. Germline assignment: CDR1 SNHLY and CDR2 FYNNEI. The CDR3 loop reads CASRQVNEQFF. DNA for the CDR3: TGTGCCAGCAGGCAGGTGAATGAGCAGTTCTTC.

The chain carries TRBV7-3 and TRBJ2-2, with D perhaps TRBD1 (6 bases). Germline CDR1 is SGHTA and CDR2 is FQGTGA. V lost 1 base and J lost 5, with 14 bases in between. The CDR3 extends over 16 amino acids. The DNA for the CDR3 is TGTGCCAGCAGCTTAATGGGGCAGGGGCAGACCGGGGAGCTGTTTTTT. Encoded protein: CASSLMGQGQTGELFF.

The chain couples TRBV25-1 to TRBJ2-3; 8 bases are shared with TRBD2. V gave up 4 bases and J gave up 6 bases; unmatched junction bases: 12. In germline, CDR1 is MGHDK, CDR2 SYGVNS. The CDR3 contains 16 residues. The DNA for the CDR3 is TGTGCCAGCAGTGCTTGGGGGGGAGCGGGAGATGATACGCAGTATTTT. This sequence encodes CASSAWGGAGDDTQYF.

This chain uses TRBV7-9 with TRBJ1-1, with D unclear. This CDR3 has 11 residues. V gave up 5 bases and J gave up 7 bases, with 8 bases separating them. Germline V gives CDR1 SEHNR, CDR2 FQNEAQ (reference sequence). The CDR3 region has the DNA TGTGCCAGCAGCGGCGGGGTTGAAGCTTTCTTT. It codes for CASSGGVEAFF.

The chain has TRBV12-3 or TRBV12-4 and TRBJ1-2, with 7 bases matching TRBD1. This CDR3 has 12 residues. Trimming at V came to 6 bases and at J to 13 bases, leaving 11 bases not matched to a gene. This CDR3 reads CASSRDSERSTF. CDR3 nucleotide sequence: TGTGCCAGCAGCCGGGACAGCGAAAGGTCCACCTTC.

CDR3 loop: CASSSPGLSYEQYF. The CDR3 nucleotides are TGTGCCAGCAGCTCACCGGGACTTTCCTACGAGCAGTACTTC. V is TRBV9 and J is TRBJ2-7; possibly TRBD2 for D (6 bases). The germline V gene has CDR1 SGDLS and CDR2 YYNGEE. This CDR3 is 14 amino acids long. V gave up 4 bases and J gave up 1 base, with 12 bases separating them.

The chain has TRBV27 and TRBJ2-3; no clear D. The germline CDR1 and CDR2 sequences are MNHEY and SMNVEV (reference sequence). The CDR3 has 11 amino acids. Trimming took off 2 bases at V and 6 bases at J, with 3 bases between the two ends. The CDR3 loop reads CASSLEDTQYF. In DNA, the CDR3 is TGTGCCAGCAGTTTAGAGGATACGCAGTATTTT.

A few counts support this clone. V is TRBV27 and J is TRBJ2-1; 8 nucleotides match TRBD2. The CDR3 covers 17 residues. Per germline, CDR1 MNHEY and CDR2 SMNVEV (reference sequence). The ends lost 5 bases at V and 4 bases at J; junction bases unmatched: 13. The CDR3 nucleotides are TGTGCCAGCAGTACCCACGCCGGGACTAGGGGTTACAATGAGCAGTTCTTC. It is translated as CASSTHAGTRGYNEQFF.

This rearrangement joins TRBV5-5 to TRBJ2-3; perhaps TRBD2 as D (6 bases). Germline V gives CDR1 SGHKS, CDR2 YYEKEE (reference sequence). V lost 0 bases and J lost 4, with 15 bases in between. The CDR3 spans 16 residues. CDR3: CASSLDYGSEPDTQYF. The CDR3 nucleotides read TGTGCCAGCAGCTTGGACTACGGGAGTGAGCCAGATACGCAGTATTTT.

The chain is built from TRBV6-1 and TRBJ2-7, with 8 bases that match TRBD2. This CDR3 region has 14 residues. Unmatched junction bases numbered 8, after V lost 5 bases and J lost 5 bases. Germline loops: CDR1 MNHNS, CDR2 SASEGT. For the CDR3, the DNA is TGTGCCAGCAGTCCGCCGGGGGGGCGAAACGAGCAGTACTTC. Translation: CASSPPGGRNEQYF.

The chain links TRBV4-2 to TRBJ2-3; 8 bases match TRBD2. The V gene's germline CDR1 is LGHNA and CDR2 YNFKEQ. The junction had 8 bases not matched to a gene; V was cut back by 1 base and J by 5 bases. The CDR3 runs to 16 residues. The CDR3, as DNA: TGTGCCAGCAGCCAAGGTTTATCTGCGGGAGGAGATACGCAGTATTTT. Protein product: CASSQGLSAGGDTQYF.

This chain links TRBV5-5 with TRBJ1-2; no firm D call. Trimming pared 0 bases from V and 4 bases from J, leaving 7 bases between. The germline gives CDR1 SGHKS, CDR2 YYEKEE (reference sequence). The CDR3 is made up of 13 amino acids. The CDR3 region is CASSLGESYGYTF. CDR3 coding DNA: TGTGCCAGCAGCTTGGGGGAGAGCTATGGCTACACCTTC.

The V and J genes are TRBV5-1 and TRBJ1-1; tentatively, D is TRBD1 (6 bases). This CDR3 is 13 amino acids long. With 1 base removed from V and 5 bases from J, the gap between germline ends came to 9 bases. Germline lookup yields CDR1 SGHRS and CDR2 YFSETQ. CDR3 sequence (DNA): TGCGCCAGCAGCTTGATGGGGGCTACTGAAGCTTTCTTT. It specifies CASSLMGATEAFF.

This chain connects TRBV30 to TRBJ1-2, with a tentative D call TRBD1 (5 bases). This CDR3 region has 14 residues. Germline CDR1 and CDR2: GTSNPN and SVGIG (reference sequence). Trimming removed 0 bases from V and 8 bases from J, with 16 bases in between. CDR3 bases: TGTGCCTGGAGTGTAACAGGAACCGCGGAGGGCTACACCTTC. Protein sequence: CAWSVTGTAEGYTF.

The chain links TRBV9 to TRBJ2-7, with D maybe TRBD2 (5 bases). The CDR3 is 15 amino acids. CDR1 SGDLS and CDR2 YYNGEE come from the germline V gene. Trimming pared 3 bases from V and 2 bases from J, leaving 15 bases between. CDR3 sequence reads: CASSASGLAAYEQYF. The DNA for the CDR3 is TGTGCCAGCAGCGCGAGCGGCCTGGCGGCCTACGAGCAGTACTTC.

The chain is built from TRBV6-5 and TRBJ2-5; TRBD1 matches 7 bases. V was pared by 5 bases and J by 1 base, with 4 bases of the junction left unmatched. This CDR3 spans 14 amino acids. Germline values: CDR1 MNHEY, CDR2 SVGAGI. The chain's CDR3 is CASSLTGSQETQYF. CDR3 bases: TGTGCCAGCAGTCTGACAGGGAGCCAAGAGACCCAGTACTTC.